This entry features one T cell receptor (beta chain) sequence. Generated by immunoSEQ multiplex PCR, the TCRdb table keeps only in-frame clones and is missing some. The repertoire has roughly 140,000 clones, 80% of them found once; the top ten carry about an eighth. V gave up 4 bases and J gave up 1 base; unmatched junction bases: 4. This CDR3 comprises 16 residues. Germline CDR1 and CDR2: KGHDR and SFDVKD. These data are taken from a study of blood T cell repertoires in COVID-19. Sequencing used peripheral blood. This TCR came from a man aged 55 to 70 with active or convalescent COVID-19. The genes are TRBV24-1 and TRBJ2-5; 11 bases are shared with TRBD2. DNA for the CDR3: TGTGCCACCAGTGACCCCGGGACTAGCGGCCAAGAGACCCAGTACTTC. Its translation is CATSDPGTSGQETQYF.